These T cell receptor beta chains were read from a single sample in a study of cytomegalovirus exposure and HLA in healthy donors. TCRdb keeps only in-frame clones here, not all; method: immunoSEQ multiplex PCR. Of 150,000 to 200,000 clones in the sample, about 85% were seen once. Sequenced input: PBMCs. The receptors were sampled from a man aged 18 to 29 in good health and CMV-seronegative. CDR3s include the opening cysteine and the closing phenylalanine or tryptophan. Fields, in order: J gene, D gene, V gene, clone size, CDR3 protein, CDR3 DNA. A D gene is named only where the DNA matches it firmly. Where a row states a size, it is once, few, many or the class of an expanded clone; other rows omit it.

TRBJ2-3 TRBD1 TRBV2 - CASSSRDRSTDTQYF TGTGCCAGCAGTTCACGGGACAGGAGCACAGATACGCAGTATTTT
TRBJ2-4 - TRBV18 - CASSPETGAKNIQYF TGTGCCAGCTCACCCGAAACAGGAGCCAAAAACATTCAGTACTTC
TRBJ1-2 TRBD1 TRBV27 - CASRGPGTVGDYGYTF TGTGCCAGCAGAGGGCCAGGGACAGTTGGGGACTATGGCTACACCTTC
TRBJ1-2 TRBD1 TRBV2 - CASSDFGTGSLYYGYTF TGTGCCAGCAGTGACTTCGGGACAGGGTCTCTGTACTATGGCTACACCTTC
TRBJ1-1 - TRBV5-1 - CASSLGATGWEAFF TGCGCCAGCAGCTTGGGGGCGACAGGTTGGGAAGCTTTCTTT
TRBJ2-6 - TRBV5-6 - CASSPDSSSGANVLTF TGTGCCAGCAGCCCGGACAGCTCCTCTGGGGCCAACGTCCTGACTTTC
TRBJ1-2 TRBD1 TRBV5-1 - CASSRTGAEGYTF TGCGCCAGCAGCAGGACAGGGGCGGAAGGCTACACCTTC
TRBJ1-3 - TRBV9 - CASSVGTGRNTIYF TGTGCCAGCAGCGTAGGTACAGGGAGAAACACCATATATTTT
TRBJ1-5 - TRBV5-5 - CASSLEPGSGPQHF TGTGCCAGCAGCTTGGAGCCAGGTAGTGGACCCCAGCATTTT
TRBJ2-7 TRBD2 TRBV7-2 - CASAGLGPYEQYF TGTGCCAGCGCAGGACTAGGCCCCTACGAGCAGTACTTC
TRBJ2-7 - TRBV28 - CASSLFSNSGEQYF TGTGCCAGCAGTTTATTTTCCAATTCGGGCGAGCAGTACTTC
TRBJ2-7 - TRBV5-4 - CASSSGQTTYEQYF TGTGCCAGCAGCTCCGGACAAACGACGTACGAGCAGTACTTC
TRBJ2-7 TRBD2 TRBV7-2 few CASSLEGASGGWGDEQYF TGTGCCAGCAGCTTAGAAGGGGCTAGCGGGGGGTGGGGCGACGAGCAGTACTTC
TRBJ2-7 - TRBV28 - CASSFETGKYEQYF TGTGCCAGCAGTTTTGAGACAGGCAAATACGAGCAGTACTTC
TRBJ2-3 - TRBV19 - CASGGREWSDTQYF TGTGCCAGTGGGGGTCGGGAGTGGTCAGATACGCAGTATTTT
TRBJ1-2 - TRBV2 - CASSGTRQNHRVGYTF TGTGCCAGCAGTGGAACCCGACAAAACCATCGCGTCGGCTACACCTTC
TRBJ2-1 TRBD2 TRBV4-1 - CASSQGLAGEQFF TGCGCCAGCAGCCAAGGACTAGCGGGGGAGCAGTTCTTC
TRBJ1-2 TRBD1 TRBV10-3 - CAISADRDPDGYTF TGTGCCATCAGTGCCGACAGGGACCCCGATGGCTACACCTTC
TRBJ2-7 - TRBV9 - CASSVDVTPYSYEQYF TGTGCCAGCAGCGTAGACGTGACTCCTTACTCCTACGAGCAGTACTTC
TRBJ1-3 - TRBV7-9 - CATNTQGPGNTIYF TGCGCCACCAATACACAGGGTCCGGGAAACACCATATATTTT
TRBJ1-5 - TRBV6-6 - CASSYGKSPNQPQHF TGTGCCAGCAGTTACGGCAAATCCCCTAATCAGCCCCAGCATTTT
TRBJ1-5 - TRBV28 - CASSLVPGNQPQHF TGTGCCAGCAGTTTAGTCCCAGGCAATCAGCCCCAGCATTTT
TRBJ2-3 TRBD2 TRBV29-1 - CSVGATSGGSTDTQYF TGCAGCGTTGGGGCTACTAGCGGGGGGTCCACAGATACGCAGTATTTT
TRBJ2-7 - TRBV21-1 - CASSNPGLAGPLEQYF TGTGCCAGCAGCAATCCGGGACTAGCGGGCCCTTTAGAGCAGTACTTC
TRBJ1-1 - TRBV5-1 - CASSWTAGTEAFF TGCGCCAGCAGCTGGACAGCCGGCACTGAAGCTTTCTTT
TRBJ2-2 - TRBV19 - CASSMTSLAGELFF TGTGCCAGTAGTATGACGTCCCTAGCCGGGGAGCTGTTTTTT
TRBJ1-1 - TRBV7-9 - CASSFIEMNTEAFF TGTGCCAGCAGCTTCATAGAAATGAACACTGAAGCTTTCTTT
TRBJ2-7 TRBD1 TRBV6-6 once CASSSTGGTYEQYF TGTGCCAGCAGTAGCACAGGGGGGACCTACGAGCAGTACTTC
TRBJ2-4 - TRBV5-1 - CASSLWLTAEKPGDIQYF TGCGCCAGCAGCTTGTGGCTCACGGCGGAAAAACCGGGGGACATTCAGTACTTC